The sequence of this T cell receptor beta chain was determined in a study of cytomegalovirus exposure and HLA in healthy donors. J lost 3 bases, V lost 0 bases, and 7 bases had no gene match. Germline assignment: CDR1 SGHRS and CDR2 YFSETQ. This CDR3 is built from 17 residues. General study results and limits: Specificity for CMV antigens was confirmed in vitro for a few of the CMV-associated chains.

Use of 60 Vbeta and 13 Jbeta primers characterized the PCR. Clones were sequenced by immunoSEQ multiplex PCR, and TCRdb holds only the in-frame ones, with some missing. The sample includes more than 95,000 clones, 12% to 15% of them seen just once. Note on this clone: Antigen specificity is unknown.

The receptor was isolated from a female donor in good health and CMV-seronegative. This rearrangement joins TRBV5-1 to TRBJ2-1; TRBD2 matches 9 bases. Sequencing input: PBMCs. The CDR3 bases are TGCGCCAGCAGCTTGGAGTCTAGCGGGAATTTCTACAATGAGCAGTTCTTC. Its protein product is CASSLESSGNFYNEQFF.